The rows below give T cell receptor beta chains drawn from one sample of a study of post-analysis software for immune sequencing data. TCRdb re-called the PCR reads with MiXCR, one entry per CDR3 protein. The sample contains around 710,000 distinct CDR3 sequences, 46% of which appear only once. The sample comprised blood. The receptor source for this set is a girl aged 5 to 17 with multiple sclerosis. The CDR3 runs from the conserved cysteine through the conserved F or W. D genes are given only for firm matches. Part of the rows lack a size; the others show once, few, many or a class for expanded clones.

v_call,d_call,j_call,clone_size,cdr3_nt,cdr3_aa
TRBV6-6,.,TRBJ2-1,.,TGTGCCAGCAGTTACGGATTGCAACAGGATTACAATGAGCAGTTCTTC,CASSYGLQQDYNEQFF
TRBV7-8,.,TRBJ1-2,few,TGTGCCAGCAGCTTAGGTCGTCAGGGCGGTGGCTACACCTTC,CASSLGRQGGGYTF
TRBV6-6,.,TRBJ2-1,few,TGTGCCAGCAGTTACTCGAGCGGGTATGAGCAGTTCTTC,CASSYSSGYEQFF
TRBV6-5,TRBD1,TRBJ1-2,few,TGTGCCAGCAGTTACGCGGGACAGCGCTATGGCTACACCTTC,CASSYAGQRYGYTF
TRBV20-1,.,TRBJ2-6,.,TGCAGTGCCAAGAGACAGGATTCCTCTGGGGCCAACGTCCTGACTTTC,CSAKRQDSSGANVLTF
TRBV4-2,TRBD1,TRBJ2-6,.,TGTGCCAGCAGCCCTATAAGACAGGGGGGATCCTCTGGGGCCAACGTCCTGACTTTC,CASSPIRQGGSSGANVLTF
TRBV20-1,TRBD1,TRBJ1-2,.,TGCAGTGCTAGATGGGGGACAGGGAACTATGGCTACACCTTC,CSARWGTGNYGYTF
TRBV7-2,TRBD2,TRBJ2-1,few,TGTGCCAGCAGCTTAAGGGGGACTAGGCGGGAGCAGTTCTTC,CASSLRGTRREQFF
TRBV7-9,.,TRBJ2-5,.,TGTGCCAGCAGTTTTAACAGGTTCGGAGAGACCCAGTACTTC,CASSFNRFGETQYF
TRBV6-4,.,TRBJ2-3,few,TGTGCCCCCACGGAGAAAAGAGATACGCAGTATTTT,CAPTEKRDTQYF
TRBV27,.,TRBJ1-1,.,TGTGCCAGCAGTTTATTACCATCGAGGCTGAACACTGAAGCTTTCTTT,CASSLLPSRLNTEAFF
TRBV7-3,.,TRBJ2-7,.,TGTGCCAGCAGCTTATCGGGGGCACCGGTGTACGAGCAGTACTTC,CASSLSGAPVYEQYF
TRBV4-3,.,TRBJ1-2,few,TGCGCCAGCAGCCAAATCCATGGTGTCAGACCTAACTATGGCTACACCTTC,CASSQIHGVRPNYGYTF
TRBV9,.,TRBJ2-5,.,TGTGCCAGCAGCCCCATGCCGCAATCGGAGACCCAGTACTTC,CASSPMPQSETQYF
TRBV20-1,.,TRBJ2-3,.,TGCAGTGGTGAAGCGGGCCTTAGCACAGATACGCAGTATTTT,CSGEAGLSTDTQYF
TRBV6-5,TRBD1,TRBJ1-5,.,TGTGCCAGCAGTTTATCCGGGACAGCCAATCAGCCCCAGCATTTT,CASSLSGTANQPQHF
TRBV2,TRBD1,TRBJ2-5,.,TGTGCCAGCAGTCTCCGGGACAGGGTACTCCAAGAGACCCAGTACTTC,CASSLRDRVLQETQYF
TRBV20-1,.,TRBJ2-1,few,TGCAGTGCTCGTGGTGGCGGGATCCCCTACAATGAGCAGTTCTTC,CSARGGGIPYNEQFF
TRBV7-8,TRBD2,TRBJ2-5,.,TGTGCCAGCAGCCTGGGACTAGCGGGAGGGTTCCGGACCCAGTACTTC,CASSLGLAGGFRTQYF
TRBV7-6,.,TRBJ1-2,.,TGTGCCAGCAGCTTAGGAACAGCTTCCAACTATGGCTACACCTTC,CASSLGTASNYGYTF
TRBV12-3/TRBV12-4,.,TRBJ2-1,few,TGTGCCAGCAGCCGTGGACTGGCAAACAGCAATGAGCAGTTCTTC,CASSRGLANSNEQFF
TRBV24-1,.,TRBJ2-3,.,TGTGCCACCAGTGATTTTCGTGCTAGCACAGATACGCAGTATTTT,CATSDFRASTDTQYF
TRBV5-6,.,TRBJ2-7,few,TGTGCCAGCAGCTTGGTGGGGACTCGTTACGAGCAGTACTTC,CASSLVGTRYEQYF
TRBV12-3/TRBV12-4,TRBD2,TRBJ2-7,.,TGTGCCAGCAGTGGGACTAGCATCTTAGGGGGCTATAGCTCCTACGAGCAGTACTTC,CASSGTSILGGYSSYEQYF
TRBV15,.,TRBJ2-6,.,TGTGCCACCAGCAGAGATCGGCAGGCTAGCTCTGGGGCCAACGTCCTGACTTTC,CATSRDRQASSGANVLTF
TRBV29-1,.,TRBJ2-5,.,TGCAGCGTTGAGGCTAGTGGGCTCCAAGAGACCCAGTACTTC,CSVEASGLQETQYF
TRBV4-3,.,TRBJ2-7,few,TGCGCCAGCAGCCAAGATCAGGGTATGGGAACCTACGAGCAGTACTTC,CASSQDQGMGTYEQYF
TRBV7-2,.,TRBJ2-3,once,TGTGCCAGCAGCTTAGCGGCCTTGAACACAGATACGCAGTATTTT,CASSLAALNTDTQYF
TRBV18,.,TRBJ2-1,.,TGTGCCAGCTCAGCGAGGGATGAGCAGTTCTTC,CASSARDEQFF
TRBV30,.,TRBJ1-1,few,TGTGCCTGGAGCGCGGACCGGGGGCCTGAAGCTTTCTTT,CAWSADRGPEAFF
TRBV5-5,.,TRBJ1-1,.,TGTGCCAGCAGCTTGCACGTGAACACTGAAGCTTTCTTT,CASSLHVNTEAFF
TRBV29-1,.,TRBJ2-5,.,TGCAGCGTTGAAGTCCTAGCGTTCCAAGAGACCCAGTACTTC,CSVEVLAFQETQYF
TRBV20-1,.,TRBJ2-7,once,TGCAGTGCCATTAGCCGGGACGGCACATCCTACGAGCAGTACTTC,CSAISRDGTSYEQYF
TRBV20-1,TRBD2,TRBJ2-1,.,TGCAGTGCTACCGGACTAGCGGGCACTAGCTCCTACAATGAGCAGTTCTTC,CSATGLAGTSSYNEQFF
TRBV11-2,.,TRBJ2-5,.,TGTGCCAGCAGCTTCAGCCCTGAAGAGACCCAGTACTTC,CASSFSPEETQYF
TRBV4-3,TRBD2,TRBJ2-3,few,TGCGCCAGCAGCCAGGCGGCGGGAGGGCTAATAGATACGCAGTATTTT,CASSQAAGGLIDTQYF
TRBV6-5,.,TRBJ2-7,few,TGTGCCAGCAAACCGGGATTACAAAACTACGAGCAGTACTTC,CASKPGLQNYEQYF
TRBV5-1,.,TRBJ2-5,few,TGCGCCAGCAGCTCCAAGAAGACCCAGTACTTC,CASSSKKTQYF
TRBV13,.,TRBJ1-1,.,TGTGCCAGTTTCTTACGGGGTGGGTCCACTGAAGCTTTCTTT,CASFLRGGSTEAFF
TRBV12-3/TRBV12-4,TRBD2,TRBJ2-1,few,TGTGCCAGCACCATAGCGGGACGGGACAATGAGCAGTTCTTC,CASTIAGRDNEQFF
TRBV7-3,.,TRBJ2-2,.,TGTGCCAGCAGCCTTGCCGGGCGTCCGGCCGGGGAGCTGTTTTTT,CASSLAGRPAGELFF
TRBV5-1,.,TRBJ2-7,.,TGCGCCAGCAGCGACCGGGACCTCTCGGACAATGAGCAGTACTTC,CASSDRDLSDNEQYF
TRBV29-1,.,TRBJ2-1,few,TGCAGCGTTGATGGAGAGACAGGAGAGCAGTTCTTC,CSVDGETGEQFF
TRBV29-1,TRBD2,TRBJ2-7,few,TGCAGCGTTGGTTCTGTAACTAGCGGGCTAGGGGAGCAGTACTTC,CSVGSVTSGLGEQYF
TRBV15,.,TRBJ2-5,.,TGTGCCACCAGCAGCGCAGGGGAGACCCAGTACTTC,CATSSAGETQYF
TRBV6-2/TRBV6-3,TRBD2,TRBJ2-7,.,TGTGCCAGCAGTTACTCGGGCTTAGCGGGGAGGGCCGCCTACGAGCAGTACTTC,CASSYSGLAGRAAYEQYF
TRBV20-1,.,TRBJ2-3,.,TGCAGCGGGGTTGGGGGAGGATGGTCAGATACGCAGTATTTT,CSGVGGGWSDTQYF
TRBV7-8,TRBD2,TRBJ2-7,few,TGTGCCAGCAGCCCTACAGCGGGAGGGATCTCCTACGAGCAGTACTTC,CASSPTAGGISYEQYF
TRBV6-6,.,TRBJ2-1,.,TGTGCCAGCAGCATAACCCGGCGGGGCAATGAGCAGTTCTTC,CASSITRRGNEQFF
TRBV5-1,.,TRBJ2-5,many,TGCGCCAGCAGCTTCCAAGAGACCCAGTACTTC,CASSFQETQYF
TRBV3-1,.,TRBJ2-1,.,TGTGCCAGCAGCCAAGATGGGTTCGTGGGAGTGGAGAACAATGAGCAGTTCTTC,CASSQDGFVGVENNEQFF
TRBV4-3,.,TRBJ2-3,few,TGCGCCAGCAGCCAAGTCACAGCCAGGTCTCCGGGCACAGATACGCAGTATTTT,CASSQVTARSPGTDTQYF
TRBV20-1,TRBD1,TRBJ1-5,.,TGCAGTGCAAGGACAGGGGATCAGCCCCAGCATTTT,CSARTGDQPQHF
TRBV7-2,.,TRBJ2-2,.,TGTGCCAGCAGCTCTCGGGTGGGGGAGCTGTTTTTT,CASSSRVGELFF